The 26 T cell receptor beta chains listed next were all sequenced from one sample in a study of blood T cells in healthy people across ages. A second roughly 7 to 11 cycle PCR used barcoded and J-beta primers. TCRdb itself ran the 5' RACE reads through MiXCR, one entry per CDR3 protein. The table shows around 1.5 million distinct CDR3 sequences, with roughly 64% occurring only once. The sequenced material came from blood. The origin of the receptors is a man younger than 35 in good health.

The chain recombines TRBV30 with TRBJ2-5, with TRBD1 matching over 7 bases. In germline, CDR1 is GTSNPN, CDR2 SVGIG (reference sequence). This CDR3 region has 13 residues. J lost 4 bases, V lost 5 bases, and 7 bases had no gene match. The chain's CDR3 is CAWGRQGRETQYF. The CDR3 nucleotides are TGTGCCTGGGGTCGACAGGGTCGAGAGACCCAGTACTTC.

The V gene is TRBV14, the J gene TRBJ1-2, with D tentatively TRBD1 (5 bases). Trimming removed 0 bases from V and 3 bases from J, with 11 bases in between. The CDR3 extends over 15 amino acids. Germline lookup yields CDR1 SGHDN and CDR2 FVKESK. The CDR3 protein is CASSQDWGRDYGYTF. CDR3 coding DNA: TGTGCCAGCAGCCAAGACTGGGGACGGGACTATGGCTACACCTTC.

This clonotype came up a few times. The CDR3: CSVEGYRDTGQETQYF. The CDR3 coding sequence is TGCAGCGTTGAAGGTTACCGGGACACCGGCCAAGAGACCCAGTACTTC. The V call is TRBV29-1, the J call TRBJ2-5, with a weak D call TRBD1 (6 bases). Trimming pared 1 base from V and 1 base from J, leaving 16 bases between. Germline CDR1 is SQVTM and CDR2 is ANQGSEA. This CDR3 region has 16 residues.

The V and J genes are TRBV29-1 and TRBJ2-5; D is ambiguous. The CDR3 has 11 residues. CDR1 SQVTM and CDR2 ANQGSEA come from the germline V gene. V lost 7 bases, J lost 0 bases, and 6 bases lay in between. The CDR3 sequence is CSDVYQETQYF. Written as DNA, the CDR3 is TGCAGCGATGTGTACCAAGAGACCCAGTACTTC.

The rearrangement links TRBV30 to TRBJ1-2, with TRBD1 as a possible D gene (5 bases). This CDR3 comprises 13 residues. Germline V lookup: CDR1 GTSNPN, CDR2 SVGIG (reference sequence). With 4 bases removed from V and 6 bases from J, the gap between germline ends came to 15 bases. The CDR3 protein is CAWTSGGTHGYTF. DNA for the CDR3: TGTGCCTGGACGAGCGGGGGAACCCATGGCTACACCTTC. Combining the CDR3 with reference TRBV30 and TRBJ1-2 gives the whole variable domain SQTIHQWPATLVQPVGSPLSLECTVEGTSNPNLYWYRQAAGRGLQLLFYSVGIGQISSEVPQNLSASRPQDRQFILSSKKLLLSDSGFYLCAWTSGGTHGYTFGSGTRLTVV.

The CDR3 bases are TGCGCCAGCAGCTTGGCAGCCCAGGGCGGCAACGAGCAGTACTTC. Protein: CASSLAAQGGNEQYF. The chain couples TRBV5-1 to TRBJ2-7, with D perhaps TRBD1 (5 bases). Trimming removed 0 bases at V and 5 bases at J, with 15 bases between. The germline gives CDR1 SGHRS, CDR2 YFSETQ. The CDR3 covers 15 residues.

The rearrangement links TRBV20-1 to TRBJ2-3, with 10 bases fitting TRBD2. The germline CDR1 and CDR2 sequences are DFQATT and SNEGSKA (reference sequence). The CDR3 runs to 18 residues. The V segment lost 0 bases and the J segment 5 bases; nucleotides outside the gene matches: 14. The CDR3 loop reads CSARDLSLAGEWVDTQYF. The CDR3 region has the DNA TGCAGTGCTAGAGATTTAAGCCTAGCGGGAGAATGGGTAGATACGCAGTATTTT.

The chain joins TRBV3-1 to TRBJ2-1, with TRBD2 matching over 11 bases. Germline loops: CDR1 LGHDT, CDR2 YNNKEL (reference sequence). The CDR3 is 16 residues long. The J segment lost 3 bases and the V segment lost 2 bases, leaving 3 bases of the junction unmatched. Written as DNA, the CDR3 is TGTGCCAGCAGCCAACTACTAGCGGGGGACTACAATGAGCAGTTCTTC. It yields the protein CASSQLLAGDYNEQFF.

The chain employs TRBV6-1 and TRBJ2-7; TRBD1 is a possible D gene (8 bases). CDR1 and CDR2 (germline): MNHNS, SASEGT. The V and J ends lost 3 bases and 4 bases respectively, with 28 bases between them. The CDR3 extends over 19 amino acids. The CDR3 is CASSEGGQGAIFDGYEQYF. CDR3 DNA sequence: TGTGCCAGCAGTGAGGGGGGGCAGGGGGCAATCTTTGACGGGTACGAGCAGTACTTC.

The chain employs TRBV7-8 and TRBJ1-6; no clear D gene. Looked up from germline, CDR1 is SGHVS and CDR2 is FQNEAQ. CDR3 length: 15 amino acids. V was clipped by 1 base and J by 7 bases, with 11 bases between them. CDR3 sequence: CASSLEGYGNSPLHF. Here the CDR3 DNA reads TGTGCCAGCAGCTTAGAAGGGTACGGGAATTCACCCCTCCACTTT.

A few counts support this clonotype. DNA of the CDR3: TGTGCCAGCGGACAGGAAGAGACCCAGTACTTC. Its translation: CASGQEETQYF. The rearrangement joins TRBV10-3 to TRBJ2-5; 7 bases fit TRBD1. The CDR3 extends over 11 amino acids. Germline V gene data show CDR1 as ENHRY and CDR2 as SYGVKD. Trimming cost V 10 bases and J 3 bases; bases outside gene matches: 2.

This clonotype was found a few times. The gene calls are TRBV7-9 and TRBJ2-6; D unclear. Between the trimmed V and J ends, which lost 7 bases and 0 bases, there was a span of 13 bases. The length of the CDR3 is 16 residues. Germline-derived CDR1 and CDR2 are SEHNR and FQNEAQ (reference sequence). Written as DNA, the CDR3 is TGTGCCAGCACCCCCTTGTTAGTCTCTGGGGCCAACGTCCTGACTTTC. This gives the protein CASTPLLVSGANVLTF.

This clonotype was counted a few times. This chain connects TRBV9 to TRBJ2-1; TRBD2 agrees at 11 bases. Germline assignment: CDR1 SGDLS and CDR2 YYNGEE. The trim removed 1 base at V and 2 bases at J, leaving 2 bases unmatched. This CDR3 contains 16 residues. CDR3 in DNA: TGTGCCAGCAGCGTATTGACTAGCGGGGCCTACAATGAGCAGTTCTTC. This sequence encodes CASSVLTSGAYNEQFF.

The chain has TRBV3-1 and TRBJ1-1, with 8 bases aligning to TRBD1. This CDR3 spans 13 amino acids. Germline V lookup: CDR1 LGHDT, CDR2 YNNKEL (reference sequence). V shed 3 bases, J shed 12 bases, and the junction held 9 bases outside the gene matches. DNA of the CDR3: TGTGCCAGCAGCCAGGGTTCTAGGGACAGGACTTTCTTT. The encoded protein is CASSQGSRDRTFF. The variable domain in full, completed from reference TRBV3-1 and TRBJ1-1, reads DTAVSQTPKYLVTQMGNDKSIKCEQNLGHDTMYWYKQDSKKFLKIMFSYNNKELIINETVPNRFSPKSPDKAHLNLHINSLELGDSAVYFCASSQGSRDRTFFGQGTRLTVV.

This clonotype was observed a single time. This chain links TRBV5-1 with TRBJ2-7, with TRBD1 matching 9 bases. The CDR3 consists of 12 residues. V was clipped by 0 bases and J by 12 bases; unmatched bases: 4. Germline CDR1 and CDR2: SGHRS and YFSETQ. CDR3 bases: TGCGCCAGCAGCTTGGGGGACAGGGTGGCGTACTTC. It yields the protein CASSLGDRVAYF.

Regarding this clonotype: This may arise from a read error, as a much more abundant clone is one base away. This chain joins TRBV5-1 and TRBJ2-4; either TRBD1 or TRBD2 may fit D (5 bases each). The J call may be incorrect, as the DNA end agrees better with TRBJ2-7. The CDR3 runs 15 residues. The germline CDR1 and CDR2 sequences are SGHRS and YFSETQ. The CDR3 coding sequence is TGCGCCAGCAGCTCGTATGGGGGATCCAAATACGAGCAGTACTTC. Translation gives CASSSYGGSKYEQYF.

The chain couples TRBV7-2 to TRBJ1-4, with D tentatively TRBD1 (6 bases). Germline assignment: CDR1 SGHTA and CDR2 FQGNSA. Trimming cost V 5 bases and J 3 bases, with 13 bases left between them. The CDR3 has 15 residues. The chain's CDR3 is CASSPGDTSNEKLFF. In DNA form, the CDR3 reads TGTGCCAGCAGCCCAGGGGACACTTCTAATGAAAAACTGTTTTTT. The entire variable domain, with the rest obtained from reference TRBV7-2 and TRBJ1-4, is as follows: GAGVSQSPSNKVTEKGKDVELRCDPISGHTALYWYRQSLGQGLEFLIYFQGNSAPDKSGLPSDRFSAERTGGSVSTLTIQRTQQEDSAVYLCASSPGDTSNEKLFFGSGTQLSVL.

Details on this clonotype: A much larger clone differs from this one at a single base, so this may be a read error. This chain links TRBV29-1 with TRBJ2-7, with a possible D match to TRBD1 (6 bases). CDR3 length: 17 residues. The V gene's germline CDR1 is SQVTM and CDR2 ANQGSEA. The CDR3 nucleotides read TGCAGCGTTGAAACCCTCGGGACACGGAATCCCACCTACCAGCAGTACTTC. It yields the protein CSVETLGTRNPTYQQYF.

This chain uses TRBV4-2 with TRBJ2-7, with a tentative D call TRBD2 (6 bases). V dropped 1 base and J dropped 0 bases, with 10 bases sitting between them. CDR3 size: 15 residues. Germline assignment: CDR1 LGHNA and CDR2 YNFKEQ. This CDR3 reads CASSQVWDSSYEQYF. The CDR3 nucleotides are TGTGCCAGCAGCCAAGTCTGGGACTCCTCCTACGAGCAGTACTTC.

The V and J genes are TRBV11-2 and TRBJ2-1; 7 positions agree with TRBD1. After removal of 5 bases from V and 5 bases from J, the junction contained 12 bases not matched to a gene. Germline V gene sequence: CDR1 SGHAT, CDR2 FQNNGV. This CDR3 contains 16 residues. The CDR3, as DNA: TGTGCCAGCAGCGACAGGGAACTCTTTCCGAACAATGAGCAGTTCTTC. Translation: CASSDRELFPNNEQFF.

The gene calls are TRBV10-3 and TRBJ1-2; 7 nucleotides line up with TRBD1. The CDR3 covers 13 residues. Germline V gene lookup returns CDR1 ENHRY and CDR2 SYGVKD. V lost 0 bases to trimming and J lost 6 bases; unmatched junction nucleotides: 1. This CDR3 is CAISESDRDGYTF. The CDR3 coding sequence is TGTGCCATCAGTGAGTCCGACAGGGATGGCTACACCTTC.

The chain is built from TRBV7-2 and TRBJ1-4; D perhaps matches TRBD1 (6 bases). From germline, CDR1 is SGHTA and CDR2 FQGNSA. V was trimmed by 1 base and J by 8 bases, leaving 14 bases between them. The CDR3 spans 15 residues. The CDR3 loop is CASSLVSGAGEKLFF. In nucleotides, the CDR3 is TGTGCCAGCAGCTTAGTCTCAGGGGCAGGGGAAAAACTGTTTTTT.

V gene TRBV29-1 combines with J gene TRBJ1-2, with D perhaps TRBD1 (5 bases). The CDR3 is 15 amino acids. V was clipped by 7 bases and J by 4 bases, with 22 bases between them. Germline V gene sequence: CDR1 SQVTM, CDR2 ANQGSEA. Here the CDR3 reads CSATGGQGRIYGYTF. CDR3 in DNA: TGCAGCGCCACGGGAGGGCAGGGTAGGATCTATGGCTACACCTTC. Variable domain in full (rest from reference TRBV29-1 and TRBJ1-2): SAVISQKPSRDICQRGTSLTIQCQVDSQVTMMFWYRQQPGQSLTLIATANQGSEATYESGFVIDKFPISRPNLTFSTLTVSNMSPEDSSIYLCSATGGQGRIYGYTFGSGTRLTVV.

This chain uses TRBV7-2 with TRBJ2-2, with D possibly matching TRBD1 (5 bases). The V and J ends lost 4 bases and 6 bases respectively, with 15 bases between them. CDR3 length: 15 amino acids. Germline CDR1 SGHTA, CDR2 FQGNSA. CDR3: CASSSTPTEAGELFF. DNA for the CDR3: TGTGCCAGCAGCTCCACGCCGACAGAGGCCGGGGAGCTGTTTTTT.

V usage is TRBV25-1 and J usage is TRBJ2-7; 12 bases fit TRBD2. This CDR3 is 19 amino acids long. The V gene end was trimmed by 3 bases and the J gene end by 1 base; junction bases not matched to a gene: 13. CDR1 is MGHDK and CDR2 is SYGVNS in the germline V gene. The CDR3 loop is CASSERASGGAGLSYEQYF. The CDR3, as DNA: TGTGCCAGCAGTGAGCGAGCTAGCGGGGGGGCGGGCCTATCCTACGAGCAGTACTTC.

The chain has TRBV27 and TRBJ1-5; D is unresolved. Germline assignment: CDR1 MNHEY and CDR2 SMNVEV (reference sequence). There are 16 residues in the CDR3. V was pared by 6 bases and J by 3 bases, with 18 bases between. CDR3 bases: TGTGCCAGCAGCCCGATTTTAAGTCAGATCAATCAGCCCCAGCATTTT. Residues: CASSPILSQINQPQHF.